Presented here are 13 T cell receptor beta chains from one specimen sequenced in a study of shared clonotypes between healthy human individuals (dated by TCRdb to about 2020). Libraries were prepared through the immunoSEQ multiplex PCR assay. TCRdb took this table from immuneACCESS and kept in-frame rearrangements with V and J called. Such tables lack part of the clones; where checked against another copy, unresolved V genes explain under half of the gap, and the rest is unexplained. This sample holds 2 million to 2.5 million clones; approximately 94% were observed only once. Jointly, the top ten make up about 0.34% of the sample. The specimen was naive CD4+ T cells from PBMCs. Per the publication, the cell subset or site label means: CD45RA+ positively selected. The receptors originated from a man aged 18 to 29 in good health. Some clones in this sample may be carry-over from other donors' samples.

The J gene is TRBJ2-3, the V gene TRBV5-1, with TRBD2 matching over 7 bases. CDR3 length equals 18 residues. Germline-derived CDR1 and CDR2 are SGHRS and YFSETQ. V lost 0 bases and J lost 2; bases outside the gene matches: 12. The CDR3 sequence: CASSLDRLAPPSTDTQYF. The CDR3 nucleotides read TGCGCCAGCAGCTTGGATCGACTAGCTCCACCGTCCACAGATACGCAGTATTTT.

This sequence joins TRBV6-1 and TRBJ1-1, with 9 bases matching TRBD1. The CDR3 has 16 amino acids. Germline CDR1 MNHNS, CDR2 SASEGT. V was clipped by 4 bases and J by 3 bases; unmatched bases: 9. CDR3 sequence reads: CASSGRGTGFDTEAFF. The CDR3 DNA reads TGTGCCAGCAGTGGACGGGGGACAGGGTTTGACACTGAAGCTTTCTTT.

CDR3 protein: CASSLRTGGIYEQFF. CDR3 in DNA: TGCGCCAGCAGCTTGAGGACAGGGGGTATCTATGAGCAGTTCTTC. This chain connects TRBV5-1 to TRBJ2-1, with 10 nucleotides matching TRBD1. CDR3 length equals 15 residues. CDR1 and CDR2 (germline): SGHRS, YFSETQ. The V segment lost 1 base and the J segment 8 bases; nucleotides outside the gene matches: 6.

V gene TRBV18 combines with J gene TRBJ2-1; D might be TRBD2 (6 bases). Germline V gives CDR1 KGHSH, CDR2 LQKENI. The V and J ends lost 6 bases and 10 bases respectively, with 13 bases between them. This CDR3 comprises 12 residues. CDR3 region: CASSEGSREQFF. The CDR3 nucleotides are TGTGCCAGCTCGGAGGGTTCTAGAGAGCAGTTCTTC.

The chain recombines TRBV28 with TRBJ1-5, with 8 bases that match TRBD1. The germline V gene has CDR1 MDHEN and CDR2 SYDVKM. The CDR3 is made up of 15 amino acids. V was pared by 1 base and J by 5 bases, with 4 bases of the junction left unmatched. The CDR3 DNA is TGTGCCAGCAGTTTATTGGCAGGGGGCTATCAGCCCCAGCATTTT. Translating it yields CASSLLAGGYQPQHF.

V and J are TRBV7-8 and TRBJ1-2; possible D gene TRBD1, 6 bases. The CDR3 covers 14 residues. CDR1 SGHVS and CDR2 FQNEAQ come from the germline V gene. The V end lost 4 bases, the J end lost 2 bases, and 11 bases lay between the germline ends. The CDR3 region has the DNA TGTGCCAGCAGCTCCCAGAGGGGGAACTATGGCTACACCTTC. Protein sequence: CASSSQRGNYGYTF.

This clone has only one observation. The V gene is TRBV27, the J gene TRBJ1-5; D may be TRBD1 (5 bases). Trimming cost V 6 bases and J 6 bases, with 18 bases left between them. Germline V gene data show CDR1 as MNHEY and CDR2 as SMNVEV (reference sequence). CDR3 length: 15 residues. The DNA for the CDR3 is TGTGCCAGCAGACCCAGGACCGGGGGACTTCAGCCCCAGCATTTT. As protein: CASRPRTGGLQPQHF.

The J gene is TRBJ1-1, the V gene TRBV25-1; D is undetermined. Trimming pared 2 bases from V and 0 bases from J, leaving 7 bases between. This CDR3 spans 14 amino acids. The germline gives CDR1 MGHDK, CDR2 SYGVNS. Here the CDR3 DNA reads TGTGCCAGCAGTGAAGGGAGGATGAACACTGAAGCTTTCTTT. This encodes CASSEGRMNTEAFF.

Written as DNA, the CDR3 is TGTGCCAGCAGCTTGGTAGGCGGGAGCGGGGAGACCCAGTACTTC. Protein sequence: CASSLVGGSGETQYF. The rearrangement uses TRBV5-6 and TRBJ2-5; TRBD2 aligns across 7 bases. The V gene's germline CDR1 is SGHDT and CDR2 YYEEEE. The V gene end was trimmed by 0 bases and the J gene end by 5 bases; junction bases not matched to a gene: 7. CDR3 length: 15 amino acids.

The J gene is TRBJ2-5, the V gene TRBV19, with D possibly called TRBD1 or TRBD2 (5 bases each). This CDR3 contains 14 residues. Germline V gene sequence: CDR1 LNHDA, CDR2 SQIVND (reference sequence). V was trimmed by 3 bases and J by 2 bases, leaving 10 bases between them. CDR3 sequence (DNA): TGTGCCAGTAGTATCACCGGGGCGCAAGAGACCCAGTACTTC. Translated, it gives CASSITGAQETQYF. Full variable domain (remainder filled in from reference TRBV19 and TRBJ2-5): DGGITQSPKYLFRKEGQNVTLSCEQNLNHDAMYWYRQDPGQGLRLIYYSQIVNDFQKGDIAEGYSVSREKKESFPLTVTSAQKNPTAFYLCASSITGAQETQYFGPGTRLLVL.

V gene TRBV5-1 combines with J gene TRBJ2-5; 8 nucleotides align to TRBD1. CDR3 length: 13 amino acids. The V segment lost 7 bases and the J segment 6 bases; nucleotides outside the gene matches: 8. The germline V gene encodes CDR1 SGHRS and CDR2 YFSETQ. CDR3 loop: CASYETGVKTQYF. CDR3 DNA: TGCGCCAGCTATGAGACAGGGGTCAAGACCCAGTACTTC.

The CDR3 loop reads CASSFHEQFF. DNA of the CDR3: TGTGCCAGCAGTTTCCATGAGCAGTTCTTC. The genes are TRBV28 and TRBJ2-1, with no clear D. V lost 3 bases and J 8 bases, leaving 2 bases between the germline ends. Germline V gives CDR1 MDHEN, CDR2 SYDVKM. The CDR3 covers 10 residues.

The rearrangement links TRBV7-3 to TRBJ2-2; D is unresolved. Trimming removed 2 bases at V and 6 bases at J, with 16 bases between. CDR1 and CDR2 from the germline V gene are SGHTA and FQGTGA. The CDR3 consists of 16 residues. The DNA for the CDR3 is TGTGCCAGCAGCTTAGAGAATCCCTTGATCGCCGGGGAGCTGTTTTTT. This sequence encodes CASSLENPLIAGELFF.